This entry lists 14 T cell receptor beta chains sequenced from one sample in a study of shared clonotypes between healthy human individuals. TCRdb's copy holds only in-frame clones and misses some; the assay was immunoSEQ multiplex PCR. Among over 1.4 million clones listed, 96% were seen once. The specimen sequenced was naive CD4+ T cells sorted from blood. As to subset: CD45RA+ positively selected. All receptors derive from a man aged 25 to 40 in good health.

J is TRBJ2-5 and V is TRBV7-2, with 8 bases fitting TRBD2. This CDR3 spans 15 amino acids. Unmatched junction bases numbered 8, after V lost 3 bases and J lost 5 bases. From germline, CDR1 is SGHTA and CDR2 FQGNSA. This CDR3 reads CASSFRVAGIETQYF. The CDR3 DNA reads TGTGCCAGCAGCTTCCGTGTAGCGGGAATTGAGACCCAGTACTTC.

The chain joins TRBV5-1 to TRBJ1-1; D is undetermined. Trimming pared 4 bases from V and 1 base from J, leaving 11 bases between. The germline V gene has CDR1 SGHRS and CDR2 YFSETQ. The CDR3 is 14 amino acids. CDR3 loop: CASSPGLGNTEAFF. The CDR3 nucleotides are TGCGCCAGCAGCCCTGGGCTCGGGAACACTGAAGCTTTCTTT.

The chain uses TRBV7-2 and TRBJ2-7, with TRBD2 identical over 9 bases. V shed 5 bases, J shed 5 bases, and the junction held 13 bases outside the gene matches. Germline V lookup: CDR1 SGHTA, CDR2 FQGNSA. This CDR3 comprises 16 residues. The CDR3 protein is CASSPLKTSGSHEQYF. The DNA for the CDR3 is TGTGCCAGCAGCCCCTTGAAAACTAGCGGGTCCCACGAGCAGTACTTC.

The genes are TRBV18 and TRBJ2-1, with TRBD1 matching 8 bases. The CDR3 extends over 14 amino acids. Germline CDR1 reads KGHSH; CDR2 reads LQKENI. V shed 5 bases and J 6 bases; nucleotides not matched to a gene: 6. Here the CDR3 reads CASSSGTGSNEQFF. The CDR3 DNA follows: TGTGCCAGCTCATCCGGGACAGGCAGCAATGAGCAGTTCTTC.

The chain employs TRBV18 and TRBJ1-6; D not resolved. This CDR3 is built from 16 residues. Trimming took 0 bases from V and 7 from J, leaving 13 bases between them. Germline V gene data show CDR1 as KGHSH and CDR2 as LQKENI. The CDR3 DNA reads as TGTGCCAGCTCACCACCGTCCGGGCTGGGGAATTCACCCCTCCACTTT. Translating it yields CASSPPSGLGNSPLHF.

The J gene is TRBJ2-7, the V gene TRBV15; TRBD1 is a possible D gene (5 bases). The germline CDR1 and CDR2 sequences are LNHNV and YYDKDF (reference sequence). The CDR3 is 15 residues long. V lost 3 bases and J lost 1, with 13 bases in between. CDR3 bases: TGTGCCACCAGCAGTTTTTTAGGACATTCCTACGAGCAGTACTTC. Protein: CATSSFLGHSYEQYF.

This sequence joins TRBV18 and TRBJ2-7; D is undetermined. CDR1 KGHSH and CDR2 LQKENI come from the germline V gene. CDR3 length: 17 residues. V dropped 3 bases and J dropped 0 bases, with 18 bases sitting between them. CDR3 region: CASSPQASMVSSYEQYF. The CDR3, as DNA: TGTGCCAGCTCACCCCAAGCCTCTATGGTCAGCTCCTACGAGCAGTACTTC.

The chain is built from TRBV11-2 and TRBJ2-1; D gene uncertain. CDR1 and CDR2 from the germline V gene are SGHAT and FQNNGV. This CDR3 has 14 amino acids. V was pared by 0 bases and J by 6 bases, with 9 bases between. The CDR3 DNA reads TGTGCCAGCAGCTTAGAACCACCCCCCAATGAGCAGTTCTTC. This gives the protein CASSLEPPPNEQFF. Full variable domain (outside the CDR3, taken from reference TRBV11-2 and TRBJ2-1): EAGVAQSPRYKIIEKRQSVAFWCNPISGHATLYWYQQILGQGPKLLIQFQNNGVVDDSQLPKDRFSAERLKGVDSTLKIQPAKLEDSAVYLCASSLEPPPNEQFFGPGTRLTVL.

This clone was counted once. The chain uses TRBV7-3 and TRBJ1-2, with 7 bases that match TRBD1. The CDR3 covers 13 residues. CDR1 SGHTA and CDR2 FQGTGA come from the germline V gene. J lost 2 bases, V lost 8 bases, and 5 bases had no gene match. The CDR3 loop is CASAQGPNYGYTF. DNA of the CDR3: TGTGCCAGCGCACAGGGGCCAAACTATGGCTACACCTTC.

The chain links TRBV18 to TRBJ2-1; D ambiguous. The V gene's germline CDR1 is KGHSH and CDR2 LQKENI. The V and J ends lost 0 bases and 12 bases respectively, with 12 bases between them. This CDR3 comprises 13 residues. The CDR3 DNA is TGTGCCAGCTCACCACCGGACGTTAGTCGGCAGTTCTTC. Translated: CASSPPDVSRQFF.

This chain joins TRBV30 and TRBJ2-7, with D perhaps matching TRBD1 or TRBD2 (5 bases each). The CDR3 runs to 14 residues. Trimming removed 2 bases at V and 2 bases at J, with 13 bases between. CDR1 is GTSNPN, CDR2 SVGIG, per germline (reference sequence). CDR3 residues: CAWSRDRLAYEQYF. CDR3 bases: TGTGCCTGGAGTAGGGACCGACTGGCCTACGAGCAGTACTTC.

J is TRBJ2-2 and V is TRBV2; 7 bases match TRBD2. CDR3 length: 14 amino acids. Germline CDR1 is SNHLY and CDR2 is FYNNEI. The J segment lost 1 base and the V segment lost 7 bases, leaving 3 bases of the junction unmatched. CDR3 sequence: CASISGVNTGELFF. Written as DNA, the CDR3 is TGTGCCAGCATAAGCGGGGTGAACACCGGGGAGCTGTTTTTT.

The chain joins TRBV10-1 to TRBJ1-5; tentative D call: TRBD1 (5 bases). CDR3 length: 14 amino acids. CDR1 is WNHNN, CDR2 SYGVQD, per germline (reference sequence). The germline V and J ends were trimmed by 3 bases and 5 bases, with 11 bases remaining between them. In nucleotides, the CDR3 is TGCGCCAGCAGTGATGTCGGGGACGATCAGCCCCAGCATTTT. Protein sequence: CASSDVGDDQPQHF.

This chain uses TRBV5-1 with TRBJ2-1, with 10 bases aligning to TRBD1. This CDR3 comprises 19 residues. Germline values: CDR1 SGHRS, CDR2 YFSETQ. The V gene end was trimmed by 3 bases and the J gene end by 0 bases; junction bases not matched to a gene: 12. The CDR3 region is CASSSRQGALGISYNEQFF. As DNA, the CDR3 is TGCGCCAGCAGCTCTCGACAGGGGGCATTGGGGATCTCCTACAATGAGCAGTTCTTC. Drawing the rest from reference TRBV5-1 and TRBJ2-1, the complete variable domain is KAGVTQTPRYLIKTRGQQVTLSCSPISGHRSVSWYQQTPGQGLQFLFEYFSETQRNKGNFPGRFSGRQFSNSRSEMNVSTLELGDSALYLCASSSRQGALGISYNEQFFGPGTRLTVL.